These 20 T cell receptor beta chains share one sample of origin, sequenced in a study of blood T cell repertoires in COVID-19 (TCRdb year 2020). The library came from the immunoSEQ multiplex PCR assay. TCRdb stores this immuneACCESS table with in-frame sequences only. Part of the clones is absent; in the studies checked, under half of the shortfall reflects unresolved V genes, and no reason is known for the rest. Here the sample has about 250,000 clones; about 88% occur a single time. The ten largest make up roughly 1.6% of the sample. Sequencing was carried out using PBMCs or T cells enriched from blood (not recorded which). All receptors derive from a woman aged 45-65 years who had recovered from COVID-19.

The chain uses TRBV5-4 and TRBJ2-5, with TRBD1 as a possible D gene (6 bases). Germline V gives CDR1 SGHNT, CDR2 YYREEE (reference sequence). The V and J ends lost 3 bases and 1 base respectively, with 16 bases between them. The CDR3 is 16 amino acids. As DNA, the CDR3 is TGTGCCAGCAGCTCGCTGACCTCGGACAGCCAAGAGACCCAGTACTTC. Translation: CASSSLTSDSQETQYF.

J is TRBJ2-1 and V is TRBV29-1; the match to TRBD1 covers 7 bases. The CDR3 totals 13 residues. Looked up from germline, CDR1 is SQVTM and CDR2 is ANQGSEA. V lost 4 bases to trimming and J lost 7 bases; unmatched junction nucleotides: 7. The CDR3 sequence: CSVGQGLWNEQFF. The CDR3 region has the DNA TGCAGCGTTGGACAGGGTCTTTGGAATGAGCAGTTCTTC.

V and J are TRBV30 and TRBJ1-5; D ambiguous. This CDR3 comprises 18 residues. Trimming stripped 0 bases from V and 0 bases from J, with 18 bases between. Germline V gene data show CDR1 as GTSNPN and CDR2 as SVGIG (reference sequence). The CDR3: CAWSVLSPGLNSNQPQHF. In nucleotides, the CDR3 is TGTGCCTGGAGTGTACTGTCACCTGGACTGAATAGCAATCAGCCCCAGCATTTT. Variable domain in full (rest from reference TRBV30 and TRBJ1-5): SQTIHQWPATLVQPVGSPLSLECTVEGTSNPNLYWYRQAAGRGLQLLFYSVGIGQISSEVPQNLSASRPQDRQFILSSKKLLLSDSGFYLCAWSVLSPGLNSNQPQHFGDGTRLSIL.

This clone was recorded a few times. This CDR3 is CATSRPDAVTGELFF. The CDR3 region has the DNA TGTGCCACCAGCAGACCCGACGCGGTCACCGGGGAGCTGTTTTTT. The chain uses TRBV15 and TRBJ2-2; D unclear. Per germline, CDR1 LNHNV and CDR2 YYDKDF (reference sequence). V lost 2 bases and J 4 bases, leaving 11 bases between the germline ends. The CDR3 length is 15 residues.

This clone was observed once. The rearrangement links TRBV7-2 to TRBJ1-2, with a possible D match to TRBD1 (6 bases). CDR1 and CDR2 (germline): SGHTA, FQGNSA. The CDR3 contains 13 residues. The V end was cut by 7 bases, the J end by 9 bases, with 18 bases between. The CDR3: CASTLDRRLSYTF. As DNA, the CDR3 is TGTGCCAGCACCCTTGACAGGCGTTTAAGCTACACCTTC.

The CDR3 region is CASSLSLGAPVEQYF. CDR3 DNA: TGTGCCAGCAGTTTAAGTCTGGGGGCGCCCGTCGAGCAGTACTTC. The chain joins TRBV28 to TRBJ2-7, with TRBD1 as a possible D gene (6 bases). Germline V gives CDR1 MDHEN, CDR2 SYDVKM. The CDR3 has 15 amino acids. V dropped 2 bases and J dropped 6 bases, with 17 bases sitting between them.

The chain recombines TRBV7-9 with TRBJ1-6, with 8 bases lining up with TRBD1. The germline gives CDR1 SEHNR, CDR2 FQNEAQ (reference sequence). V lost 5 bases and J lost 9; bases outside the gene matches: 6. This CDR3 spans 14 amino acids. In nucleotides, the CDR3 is TGTGCCAGCAGCGACGGACAGGGCAGTTCACCCCTCCACTTT. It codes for CASSDGQGSSPLHF.

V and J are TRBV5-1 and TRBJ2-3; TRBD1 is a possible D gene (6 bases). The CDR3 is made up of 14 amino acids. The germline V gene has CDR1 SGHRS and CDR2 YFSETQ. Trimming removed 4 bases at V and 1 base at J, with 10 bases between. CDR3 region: CASSPGAGTDTQYF. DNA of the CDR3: TGCGCCAGCAGCCCAGGGGCGGGCACAGATACGCAGTATTTT.

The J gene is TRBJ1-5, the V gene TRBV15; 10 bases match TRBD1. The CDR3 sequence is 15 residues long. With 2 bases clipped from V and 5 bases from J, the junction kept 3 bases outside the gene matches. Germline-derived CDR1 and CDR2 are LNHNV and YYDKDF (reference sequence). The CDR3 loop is CATSRRQGAHQPQHF. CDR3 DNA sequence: TGTGCCACCAGCAGAAGACAGGGGGCGCATCAGCCCCAGCATTTT.

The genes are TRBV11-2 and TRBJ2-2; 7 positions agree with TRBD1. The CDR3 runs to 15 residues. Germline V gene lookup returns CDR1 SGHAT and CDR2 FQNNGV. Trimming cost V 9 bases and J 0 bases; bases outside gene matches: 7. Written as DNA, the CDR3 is TGTGCCAGTACAGGGGCGGGTACGAACACCGGGGAGCTGTTTTTT. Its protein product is CASTGAGTNTGELFF.

The CDR3 DNA sequence: TGTGCCAGCAGCCTCTCGGTCGGGGAGCTGTTTTTT. The encoded protein is CASSLSVGELFF. V and J are TRBV28 and TRBJ2-2; D not certain. V was clipped by 6 bases and J by 7 bases, with 9 bases between them. CDR1 and CDR2 from the germline V gene are MDHEN and SYDVKM. This CDR3 contains 12 residues.

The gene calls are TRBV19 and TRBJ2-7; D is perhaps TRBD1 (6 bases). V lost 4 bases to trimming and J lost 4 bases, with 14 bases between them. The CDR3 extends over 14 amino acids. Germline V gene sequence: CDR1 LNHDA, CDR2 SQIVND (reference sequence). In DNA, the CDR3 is TGTGCCAGTAGTAGAAACAGGGCCGGGTACGAGCAGTACTTC. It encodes CASSRNRAGYEQYF.

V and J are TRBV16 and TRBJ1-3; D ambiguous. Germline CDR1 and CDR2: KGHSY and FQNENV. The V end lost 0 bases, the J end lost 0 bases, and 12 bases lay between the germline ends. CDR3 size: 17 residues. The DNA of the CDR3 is TGTGCCAGCAGCCAATCGGGCAGTCCGAGCTCTGGAAACACCATATATTTT. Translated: CASSQSGSPSSGNTIYF.

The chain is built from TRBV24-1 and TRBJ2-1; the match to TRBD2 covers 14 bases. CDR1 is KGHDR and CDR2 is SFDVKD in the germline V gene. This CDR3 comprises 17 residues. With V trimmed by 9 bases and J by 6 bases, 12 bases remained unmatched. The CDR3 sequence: CATRRGTSGSSGNEQFF. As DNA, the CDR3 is TGTGCCACCCGCCGGGGGACTAGCGGGAGTTCGGGCAATGAGCAGTTCTTC.

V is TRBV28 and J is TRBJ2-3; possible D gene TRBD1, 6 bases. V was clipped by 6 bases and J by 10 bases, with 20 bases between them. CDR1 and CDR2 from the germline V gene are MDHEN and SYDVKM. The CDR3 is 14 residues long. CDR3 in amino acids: CASRIYRTQGSQYF. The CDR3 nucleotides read TGTGCCAGCAGAATTTACCGAACACAGGGCTCGCAGTATTTT.

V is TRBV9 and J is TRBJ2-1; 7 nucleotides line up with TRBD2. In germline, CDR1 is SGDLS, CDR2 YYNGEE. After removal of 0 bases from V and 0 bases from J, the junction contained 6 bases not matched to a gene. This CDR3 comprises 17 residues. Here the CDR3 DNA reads TGTGCCAGCAGCGTAGCGGGAGGCCAAACCTCCTACAATGAGCAGTTCTTC. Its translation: CASSVAGGQTSYNEQFF.

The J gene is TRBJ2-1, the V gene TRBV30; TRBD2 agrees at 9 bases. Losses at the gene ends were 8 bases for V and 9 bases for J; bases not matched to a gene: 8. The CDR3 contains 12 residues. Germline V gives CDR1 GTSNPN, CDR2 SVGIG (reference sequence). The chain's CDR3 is CASSGRVGEQFF. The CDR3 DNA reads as TGTGCCAGTAGCGGGAGAGTGGGTGAGCAGTTCTTC. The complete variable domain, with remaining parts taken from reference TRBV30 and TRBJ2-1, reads SQTIHQWPATLVQPVGSPLSLECTVEGTSNPNLYWYRQAAGRGLQLLFYSVGIGQISSEVPQNLSASRPQDRQFILSSKKLLLSDSGFYLCASSGRVGEQFFGPGTRLTVL.

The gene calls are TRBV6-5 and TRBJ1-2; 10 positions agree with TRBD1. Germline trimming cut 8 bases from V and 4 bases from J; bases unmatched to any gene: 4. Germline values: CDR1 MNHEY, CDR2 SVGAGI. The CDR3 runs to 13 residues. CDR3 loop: CASRTGGIYGYTF. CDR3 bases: TGTGCCAGCCGGACAGGGGGGATCTATGGCTACACCTTC.

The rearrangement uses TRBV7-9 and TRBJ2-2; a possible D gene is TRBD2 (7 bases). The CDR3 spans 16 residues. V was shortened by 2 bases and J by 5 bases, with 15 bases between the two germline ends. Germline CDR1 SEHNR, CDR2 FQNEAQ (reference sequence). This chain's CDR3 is CASSLLQGGGTGELFF. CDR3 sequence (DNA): TGTGCCAGCAGCTTATTACAGGGAGGGGGTACCGGGGAGCTGTTTTTT. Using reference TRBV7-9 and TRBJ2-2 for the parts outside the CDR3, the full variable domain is DTGVSQNPRHKITKRGQNVTFRCDPISEHNRLYWYRQTLGQGPEFLTYFQNEAQLEKSRLLSDRFSAERPKGSFSTLEIQRTEQGDSAMYLCASSLLQGGGTGELFFGEGSRLTVL.

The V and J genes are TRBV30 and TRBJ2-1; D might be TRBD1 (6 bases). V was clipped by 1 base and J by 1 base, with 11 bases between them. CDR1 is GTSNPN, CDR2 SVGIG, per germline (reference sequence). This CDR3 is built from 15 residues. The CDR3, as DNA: TGTGCCTGGAGTGGCGACAGGATATCCTACAATGAGCAGTTCTTC. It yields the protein CAWSGDRISYNEQFF. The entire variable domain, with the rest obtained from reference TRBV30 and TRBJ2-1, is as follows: SQTIHQWPATLVQPVGSPLSLECTVEGTSNPNLYWYRQAAGRGLQLLFYSVGIGQISSEVPQNLSASRPQDRQFILSSKKLLLSDSGFYLCAWSGDRISYNEQFFGPGTRLTVL.